The next 31 T cell receptor beta chains were all read from a single sample in a study of T-cell memory formation after mild COVID-19. Each CDR3 protein is one row after TCRdb ran MiXCR on the 5' RACE reads. Here the sample spans under 300,000 distinct CDR3 sequences, 8.2% being singletons. The specimen was PBMCs or a T cell subset sorted from them (not recorded which). These receptor sequences come from a man aged 18 to 29 who had mild COVID-19 (a few samples of this study predate the infection). Cell type and time point are not known.

This clonotype has at least ten counts. An end of the junction differs from the germline gene, which may be a read error. The J gene is TRBJ1-1, the V gene TRBV6-6; D perhaps matches TRBD1 (5 bases). This CDR3 has 12 amino acids. Per germline, CDR1 MNHNY and CDR2 SVGAGI (reference sequence). The CDR3 here is CASSPELGTLAF. The DNA for the CDR3 is TGTGCCAGCAGTCCGGAATTGGGGACCTTAGCCTTT.

This clonotype came up many times. This chain uses TRBV5-1 with TRBJ1-2, with D possibly being TRBD1 (5 bases). CDR1 and CDR2 from the germline V gene are SGHRS and YFSETQ. Deletions cut 0 bases from V and 6 bases from J, with 15 bases between. The CDR3 totals 15 residues. CDR3 in amino acids: CASSLAPGALDGYTF. The CDR3 DNA reads as TGCGCCAGCAGCTTGGCCCCTGGGGCCCTCGATGGCTACACCTTC.

This clonotype has more than one count but fewer than ten. The V call is TRBV5-1, the J call TRBJ2-3, with 8 bases that match TRBD1. The V segment lost 3 bases and the J segment 2 bases; nucleotides outside the gene matches: 8. Germline V gene data show CDR1 as SGHRS and CDR2 as YFSETQ. The CDR3 spans 16 residues. For the CDR3, the DNA is TGCGCCAGCAGCTCAGGGGGCGCGGGTGTCACAGATACGCAGTATTTT. The encoded protein is CASSSGGAGVTDTQYF.

This clonotype was detected only a few times. The chain joins TRBV5-1 to TRBJ2-5; 10 bases map to TRBD2. J gave up 5 bases and V 4 bases, and 11 bases lay outside the gene matches. This CDR3 has 16 amino acids. Germline V gene sequence: CDR1 SGHRS, CDR2 YFSETQ. The CDR3 loop is CASSPGGSGGTETQYF. The CDR3 DNA sequence: TGCGCCAGCAGCCCGGGCGGTAGCGGGGGGACGGAGACCCAGTACTTC.

This clonotype was counted ten times or more. This chain connects TRBV4-1 to TRBJ2-7; D gene ambiguous. Between the trimmed V and J ends, which lost 1 base and 0 bases, there was a span of 13 bases. This CDR3 contains 16 residues. The germline V gene encodes CDR1 MGHRA and CDR2 YSYEKL. The CDR3 DNA is TGCGCCAGCAGCCAAGTCCTCGGGCGGAGCTCCTACGAGCAGTACTTC. Its translation: CASSQVLGRSSYEQYF.

J is TRBJ1-1 and V is TRBV18; D unresolved. Trimming pared 1 base from V and 1 base from J, leaving 7 bases between. Germline V gives CDR1 KGHSH, CDR2 LQKENI. The CDR3 totals 14 residues. As DNA, the CDR3 is TGTGCCAGCTCACCACGGCAGCCGAACACTGAAGCTTTCTTT. Translated, it gives CASSPRQPNTEAFF. The variable domain in full, completed from reference TRBV18 and TRBJ1-1, reads NAGVMQNPRHLVRRRGQEARLRCSPMKGHSHVYWYRQLPEEGLKFMVYLQKENIIDESGMPKERFSAEFPKEGPSILRIQQVVRGDSAAYFCASSPRQPNTEAFFGQGTRLTVV.

This clonotype has ten or more counts. This chain joins TRBV10-1 and TRBJ2-3; D not certain. The length of the CDR3 is 14 residues. From germline, CDR1 is WNHNN and CDR2 SYGVQD (reference sequence). V lost 2 bases and J 2 bases, leaving 8 bases between the germline ends. CDR3 coding DNA: TGCGCCAGCAGTGAGGAATTTCTCACAGATACGCAGTATTTT. Translated: CASSEEFLTDTQYF.

The chain links TRBV6-5 to TRBJ2-5; either TRBD1 or TRBD2 may supply D (5 bases each). The CDR3 spans 14 residues. Trimming pared 5 bases from V and 4 bases from J, leaving 14 bases between. In germline, CDR1 is MNHEY, CDR2 SVGAGI. CDR3 sequence (DNA): TGTGCCAGCAGTCCCGGGGTGGGGCTAGAGACCCAGTACTTC. Its translation: CASSPGVGLETQYF.

This clonotype was picked up a small number of times. The V and J genes are TRBV21-1 and TRBJ2-7; TRBD1 is the table's D call and was not checked against the DNA. TRBV21-1 is assigned pseudogene status. CDR3 length: 14 residues. The CDR3 DNA is TGTGCCAGCAGCAAAGCGGCGGGGGTCTACGAGCAGTACGTC. This translates into CASSKAAGVYEQYV.

This clonotype has a count of ten or more. The gene calls are TRBV5-1 and TRBJ1-5; D is uncertain. V was cut by 5 bases and J by 1 base, with 10 bases left in between. Germline CDR1 is SGHRS and CDR2 is YFSETQ. This CDR3 has 14 amino acids. The CDR3 loop is CASSGGGSNQPQHF. The CDR3 nucleotides read TGCGCCAGCAGTGGCGGCGGCAGCAATCAGCCCCAGCATTTT.

This clonotype appeared a few times. The chain has TRBV6-2 or TRBV6-3 and TRBJ2-2; possible D gene TRBD1, 5 bases. Trimming removed 5 bases from V and 4 bases from J, with 11 bases in between. Germline values: CDR1 MNHEY, CDR2 SVGEGT. The CDR3 is made up of 14 amino acids. The DNA of the CDR3 is TGTGCCAGCAGTCGGACACTCTCCACCGGGGAGCTGTTTTTT. Encoded protein: CASSRTLSTGELFF.

The chain carries TRBV13 and TRBJ1-2; maybe TRBD1 (6 bases). Deletions cut 3 bases from V and 2 bases from J, with 22 bases between. The CDR3 length is 18 residues. Germline CDR1 reads PRHDT; CDR2 reads FYEKMQ (reference sequence). Here the CDR3 DNA reads TGTGCCAGCAGCTTGGAGAAAATTGGGGGCGCGGGGAACTATGGCTACACCTTC. Translating gives CASSLEKIGGAGNYGYTF.

The chain carries TRBV6-5 and TRBJ1-2, with TRBD1 matching over 9 bases. CDR1 is MNHEY, CDR2 SVGAGI, per germline. The junction had 8 bases not matched to a gene; V was cut back by 6 bases and J by 0 bases. The CDR3 spans 16 residues. The CDR3 loop reads CASRPGQGTSNYGYTF. Written as DNA, the CDR3 is TGTGCCAGCAGACCGGGACAGGGCACATCTAACTATGGCTACACCTTC.

Only a few counts were recorded for this clonotype. The rearrangement uses TRBV20-1 and TRBJ2-5; 12 nucleotides agree with TRBD2. CDR1 is DFQATT and CDR2 is SNEGSKA in the germline V gene (reference sequence). The CDR3 extends over 14 amino acids. J was trimmed by 5 bases and V by 4 bases; bases with no gene match: 5. The CDR3 DNA sequence: TGCAGTGCTATGACTAGCGGGGGCCGGGAGACCCAGTACTTC. This gives the protein CSAMTSGGRETQYF.

The table lists this clonotype with a few counts. This sequence joins TRBV12-3 or TRBV12-4 and TRBJ2-1, with 7 bases that match TRBD1. V gave up 6 bases and J gave up 3 bases; unmatched junction bases: 11. CDR3 size: 16 residues. CDR3 protein: CASRPRGKSYYNEQFF. For the CDR3, the DNA is TGTGCCAGCAGACCCAGGGGGAAGTCGTACTACAATGAGCAGTTCTTC.

The rearrangement joins TRBV7-3 to TRBJ2-3, with D perhaps TRBD2 (5 bases). CDR1 is SGHTA, CDR2 FQGTGA, per germline. V lost 5 bases and J 1 base, leaving 13 bases between the germline ends. The CDR3 sequence is 15 residues long. DNA for the CDR3: TGTGCCAGCAGCCCCCTTTTGGGAGGCACAGATACGCAGTATTTT. It is translated as CASSPLLGGTDTQYF.

This clonotype was counted only a few times. J is TRBJ1-5 and V is TRBV28; D gene unclear. V shed 7 bases and J shed 6 bases, with 13 bases lying between them. CDR1 MDHEN and CDR2 SYDVKM come from the germline V gene. The CDR3 is 13 amino acids. The CDR3 DNA is TGTGCCAGCAAGCGGGGATCGGGTCAGCCCCAGCATTTT. Its protein is CASKRGSGQPQHF.

This clonotype was observed a few times. This chain links TRBV12-3 or TRBV12-4 with TRBJ2-7; 8 positions agree with TRBD1. The CDR3 is 15 amino acids. V dropped 3 bases and J dropped 2; count of bases not matched to a gene: 6. CDR3 coding DNA: TGTGCCAGCAGTTTGAGGGACAGGACAACCTACGAGCAGTACTTC. Translated: CASSLRDRTTYEQYF.

The sample holds many counts of this clonotype. The chain carries TRBV6-5 and TRBJ2-3; D might be TRBD1 or TRBD2, each matching 5 bases. V dropped 5 bases and J dropped 3 bases, with 12 bases sitting between them. The germline V gene encodes CDR1 MNHEY and CDR2 SVGAGI. The CDR3 is 14 residues long. As DNA, the CDR3 is TGTGCCAGCAGTCCGCCGGGGCAGACAGATACGCAGTATTTT. Translation gives CASSPPGQTDTQYF.

The V gene is TRBV12-3 or TRBV12-4, the J gene TRBJ1-1; TRBD1 is a possible D gene (5 bases). The CDR3 spans 14 residues. V gave up 6 bases and J gave up 1 base, with 12 bases separating them. The CDR3 region is CASRPRVGNTEAFF. Written as DNA, the CDR3 is TGTGCCAGCAGGCCCAGGGTGGGGAACACTGAAGCTTTCTTT.

This clonotype was picked up many times. DNA for the CDR3: TGTGCCAGCACCATCGGCTTAGCGGGGCCCACAGATACGCAGTATTTT. It yields the protein CASTIGLAGPTDTQYF. This chain uses TRBV6-1 with TRBJ2-3; TRBD2 agrees at 8 bases. The CDR3 has 16 residues. Germline-derived CDR1 and CDR2 are MNHNS and SASEGT. With V trimmed by 7 bases and J by 2 bases, 11 bases remained unmatched.

This clonotype has just a few counts. The gene calls are TRBV6-5 and TRBJ2-7, with a possible D match to TRBD1 (6 bases). Germline assignment: CDR1 MNHEY and CDR2 SVGAGI. V lost 0 bases and J 2 bases, leaving 14 bases between the germline ends. This CDR3 is built from 16 residues. CDR3 nucleotide sequence: TGTGCCAGCAGTTACTCGAAGGGCAGGGGCGCCTACGAGCAGTACTTC. Amino acid sequence: CASSYSKGRGAYEQYF.

This clonotype was observed at least ten times. The rearrangement joins TRBV6-6 to TRBJ2-2; weak D call: TRBD2 (7 bases). The germline CDR1 and CDR2 sequences are MNHNY and SVGAGI (reference sequence). The CDR3 is 12 amino acids. V lost 11 bases, J lost 5 bases, and 12 bases lay in between. The DNA of the CDR3 is TGTGCCGGCGGGGGCGTAACCGGGGAGCTGTTTTTT. Translated: CAGGGVTGELFF.

This clonotype was counted only a few times. A single base separates this from a much larger clone, so it may be a read error. The chain combines TRBV7-2 with TRBJ2-6; D is ambiguous. The CDR3 has 12 amino acids. The ends were cut back, 5 bases at V and 5 bases at J, with 4 bases in the middle. Looked up from germline, CDR1 is SGHTA and CDR2 is FQGNSA. CDR3 amino acids: CASSPRANVLTF. CDR3 nucleotide sequence: TGTGCCAGCAGCCCTAGGGCCAACGTCCTGACTTTC.

This clonotype was seen a handful of times. V usage is TRBV20-1 and J usage is TRBJ1-2, with no clear D. This CDR3 is 12 amino acids long. With 6 bases removed from V and 8 bases from J, the gap between germline ends came to 16 bases. Per the germline V gene, CDR1 is DFQATT and CDR2 is SNEGSKA (reference sequence). The CDR3 coding sequence is TGCAGTGCCTATCTAGCCCCCCACGGCTACACCTTC. This gives the protein CSAYLAPHGYTF.

The V and J genes are TRBV11-2 and TRBJ1-2, with 8 bases lining up with TRBD1. CDR1 is SGHAT, CDR2 FQNNGV, per germline. J lost 4 bases, V lost 5 bases, and 9 bases had no gene match. CDR3 length equals 15 residues. The CDR3 nucleotides are TGTGCCAGCAGCCCGGACAGGGCGACCCGCTATGGCTACACCTTC. Translating gives CASSPDRATRYGYTF. Based on the CDR3 plus reference TRBV11-2 and TRBJ1-2, the full variable domain is EAGVAQSPRYKIIEKRQSVAFWCNPISGHATLYWYQQILGQGPKLLIQFQNNGVVDDSQLPKDRFSAERLKGVDSTLKIQPAKLEDSAVYLCASSPDRATRYGYTFGSGTRLTVV.

In its sample, this clonotype was seen a few times. The rearrangement links TRBV20-1 to TRBJ1-1, with D unclear. The CDR3 contains 12 residues. Germline-derived CDR1 and CDR2 are DFQATT and SNEGSKA (reference sequence). The CDR3 DNA follows: TGCAGGGCAGCCCCGATGAACACTGAAGCTTTCTTT. This codes for CRAAPMNTEAFF.

The genes are TRBV11-2 and TRBJ2-3; possible D gene TRBD1, 5 bases. V was clipped by 0 bases and J by 5 bases, with 6 bases between them. The CDR3 has 13 amino acids. Per germline, CDR1 SGHAT and CDR2 FQNNGV. The CDR3 DNA reads TGTGCCAGCAGCTTAGATCAGGGAGATACGCAGTATTTT. This gives the protein CASSLDQGDTQYF.

This clonotype has just a few counts. The chain couples TRBV28 to TRBJ2-5; D may be TRBD1 or TRBD2 (7 bases each). V was trimmed by 9 bases and J by 4 bases, leaving 18 bases between them. The CDR3 sequence is 14 residues long. Germline V gives CDR1 MDHEN, CDR2 SYDVKM. The CDR3: CARPPTGEGETQYF. DNA for the CDR3: TGTGCCAGACCCCCCACAGGGGAGGGAGAGACCCAGTACTTC.

V is TRBV5-1 and J is TRBJ2-7; perhaps D is TRBD1 or TRBD2 (6 bases each). The germline V gene encodes CDR1 SGHRS and CDR2 YFSETQ. The CDR3 is 14 residues long. V lost 0 bases, J lost 5 bases, and 12 bases lay in between. In nucleotides, the CDR3 is TGCGCCAGCAGCTTGGGATCGGGGGCGCACGAGCAGTACTTC. This translates into CASSLGSGAHEQYF.

At least ten counts were recorded for this clonotype. The rearrangement joins TRBV20-1 to TRBJ2-5; D not certain. The germline V gene has CDR1 DFQATT and CDR2 SNEGSKA (reference sequence). V gave up 3 bases and J gave up 2 bases, with 10 bases separating them. CDR3 length: 13 amino acids. This CDR3 reads CSASAPPQETQYF. As DNA, the CDR3 is TGCAGTGCTAGTGCGCCGCCACAAGAGACCCAGTACTTC.